The clone carrying this T cell receptor (beta chain) has a handful of counts. This specimen comes from a study of identical twins. MiXCR, applied by TCRdb to the 5' RACE reads, yields one record per CDR3 protein. The sample yields 400,000 to 550,000 distinct CDR3 sequences, 20% to 25% seen once. Germline-derived CDR1 and CDR2 are ENHRY and SYGVKD. CDR3 length: 13 amino acids. Trimming pared 6 bases from V and 0 bases from J, leaving 9 bases between. A further study also used this sample, focusing on T cells expressing NK-cell markers.

The genes are TRBV10-3 and TRBJ2-7; a weak D match, TRBD2 (5 bases). This TCR was recovered from a woman aged 18-29 years in good health. Material for sequencing was CD4+ T cells sorted from blood. The DNA of the CDR3 is TGTGCCATCAGCATGGGGAGCTCCTACGAGCAGTACTTC. Protein product: CAISMGSSYEQYF.